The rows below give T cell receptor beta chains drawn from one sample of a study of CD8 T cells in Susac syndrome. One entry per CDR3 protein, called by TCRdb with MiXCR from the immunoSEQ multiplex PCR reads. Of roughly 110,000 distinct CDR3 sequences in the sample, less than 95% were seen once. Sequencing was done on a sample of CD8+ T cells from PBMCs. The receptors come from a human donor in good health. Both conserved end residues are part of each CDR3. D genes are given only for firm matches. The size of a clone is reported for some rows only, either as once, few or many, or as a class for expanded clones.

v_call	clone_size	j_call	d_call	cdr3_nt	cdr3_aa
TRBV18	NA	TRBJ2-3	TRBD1	TGTGCCAGCTCACCACAAGGACAGGGAACAGATACGCAGTATTTT	CASSPQGQGTDTQYF
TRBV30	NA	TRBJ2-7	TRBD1	TGTGCCTGGAGTGCCGGGACAGGGGGTAAAAAAAGGCAGTACTTC	CAWSAGTGGKKRQYF
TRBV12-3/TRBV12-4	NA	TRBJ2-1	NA	TGTGCCAGCAGTTTCTCGTCGGGCCCGGGTGAGCAGTTCTTC	CASSFSSGPGEQFF
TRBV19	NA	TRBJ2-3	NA	TGTGCCAGTAGTATTTCCGGCCGCACAGATACGCAGTATTTT	CASSISGRTDTQYF
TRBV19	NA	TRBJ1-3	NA	TGTGCCAGTAGTTATCGACAGAGCTCTGGAAACACCATATATTTT	CASSYRQSSGNTIYF
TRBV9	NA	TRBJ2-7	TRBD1	TGTGTCAGCAGCGTAGACGGGACAGGGACTTACGAGCAGTACTTC	CVSSVDGTGTYEQYF
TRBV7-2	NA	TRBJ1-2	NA	TGTGCCAGCAGCCCCGGGAGATCTCCTGGCTACACCTTC	CASSPGRSPGYTF
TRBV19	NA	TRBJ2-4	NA	TGTGCCAGTAGTCCCCCCGCGTCCAACATTCAGTACTTC	CASSPPASNIQYF
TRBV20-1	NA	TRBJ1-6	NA	TGCAGTGCTAGAGTCCCACCCGGAGGCAATTCACCCCTCCACTTT	CSARVPPGGNSPLHF
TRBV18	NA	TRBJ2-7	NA	TGTGCCAGCTCAGAGCCCGGGACTGGTCCCTACGAGCAGTACTTC	CASSEPGTGPYEQYF
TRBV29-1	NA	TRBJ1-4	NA	TGCAGCGTTGTGGTGCAAGGCCAAGGACAACTGTTTTTT	CSVVVQGQGQLFF
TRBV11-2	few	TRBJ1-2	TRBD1	TGTGCCAGCAGCTCAGGACAGGTCATTGGCTACACCTTC	CASSSGQVIGYTF
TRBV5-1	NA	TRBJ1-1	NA	TGCGCCAGCAGGCTAGATCAGGGCAACACTGAAGCTTTCTTT	CASRLDQGNTEAFF
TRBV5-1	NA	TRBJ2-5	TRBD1	TGCGCCAGCCGAGAGGGGGCGCGTGGTCGGCAAGAGACCCAGTACTTC	CASREGARGRQETQYF
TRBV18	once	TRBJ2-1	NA	TGTGCCAGCTCACCACAGCGGGTAAGCTCCTACAATGAGCAGTTCTTC	CASSPQRVSSYNEQFF
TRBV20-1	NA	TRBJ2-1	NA	TGCAGTGCTCCCCTCCCGTCTAGCTCCTACAATGAGCAGTTCTTC	CSAPLPSSSYNEQFF
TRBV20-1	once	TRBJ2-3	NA	TGCAGTGCTAGTAGATCCGGGGCCCTGGACGCAGATACGCAGTATTTT	CSASRSGALDADTQYF
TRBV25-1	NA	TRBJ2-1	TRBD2	TGTGCCGCCGAGAAAGGACTAGATACGGGGGATGAGCAGTTCTTC	CAAEKGLDTGDEQFF
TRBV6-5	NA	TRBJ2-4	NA	TGTGCCAGCAGTTCGGCAGGGAAAGGGAAAAACATTCAGTACTTC	CASSSAGKGKNIQYF
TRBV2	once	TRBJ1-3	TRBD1	TGTGCCAGCAGCCAAGACCCGGGACAGTCAAACACCATATATTTT	CASSQDPGQSNTIYF
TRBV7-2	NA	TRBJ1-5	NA	TGTGCCAGCAGCTTTTTTGTCGGGCAGGGAAGCAATCAGCCCCAGCATTTT	CASSFFVGQGSNQPQHF
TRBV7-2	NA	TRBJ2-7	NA	TGTGCCAGCAGCTTAGCGGGGCCAGGGAGTGGCTACGAGCAGTACTTC	CASSLAGPGSGYEQYF
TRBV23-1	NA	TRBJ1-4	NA	TGCGCCAGCACACGCGGACCCAATGAAAAACTGTTTTTT	CASTRGPNEKLFF
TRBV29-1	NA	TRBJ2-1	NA	TGCAGCGTTGAAGGCGAATACAATGAGCAGTTCTTC	CSVEGEYNEQFF
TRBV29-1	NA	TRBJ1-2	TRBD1	TGCAGCGTGGACAGGACGTTACTTGGCTACACCTTC	CSVDRTLLGYTF
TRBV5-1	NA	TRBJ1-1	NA	TGCGCCAGCAGCTTGTGGGACAACGGCGAAGCTTTCTTT	CASSLWDNGEAFF
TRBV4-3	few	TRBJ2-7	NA	TGCGCCAGCAGCCAAGAAGACAGTAACCCCTACGAGCAGTACTTC	CASSQEDSNPYEQYF
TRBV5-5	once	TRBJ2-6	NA	TGTGCCAGCAGCATAGGGGGTCCGAGCTCTGGGGCCAACGTCCTGACTTTC	CASSIGGPSSGANVLTF
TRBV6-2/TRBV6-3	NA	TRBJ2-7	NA	TGTGCCAGCAGTTATTTCCAGGCCCTCACCCTCTACGAGCAGTACTTC	CASSYFQALTLYEQYF
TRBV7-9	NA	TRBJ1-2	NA	TGTGCCAGCAGTAAACTAGGGACTAACTATGGCTACACCTTC	CASSKLGTNYGYTF
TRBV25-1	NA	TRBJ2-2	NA	TGTGCCAGCAGTGAACCCAGACTCCCCGGGGAGCTGTTTTTT	CASSEPRLPGELFF
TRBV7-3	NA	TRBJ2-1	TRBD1	TGTGCCAGCAGCACAGGGGGCAACTTCAATGAGCAGTTCTTC	CASSTGGNFNEQFF
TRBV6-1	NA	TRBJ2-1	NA	TGTGCCAGCAGTGAAGCGCAGCCGGCTACCTCCTACAATGAGCAGTTCTTC	CASSEAQPATSYNEQFF
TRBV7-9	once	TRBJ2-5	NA	TGTGCCAGCAGCTCCGAAGCAGGTGCAGCAGAGACCCAGTACTTC	CASSSEAGAAETQYF
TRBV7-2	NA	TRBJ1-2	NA	TGTGCCAGCAGCGCGGGACACTATGGCTACACCTTC	CASSAGHYGYTF
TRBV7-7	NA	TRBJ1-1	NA	TGTGCTAGCAGCACTCACAGGGCCGGGAACACTGAAGCTTTCTTT	CASSTHRAGNTEAFF
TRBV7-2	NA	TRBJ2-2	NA	TGTGCCAGCACCTCTCGACAGGCTAACACCGGGGAGCTGTTTTTT	CASTSRQANTGELFF
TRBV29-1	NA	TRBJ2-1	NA	TGCAGCGTTGAAATACCCCACCACTGGGGGATCTCCTACAATGAGCAGTTCTTC	CSVEIPHHWGISYNEQFF
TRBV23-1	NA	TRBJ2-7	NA	TGCGCCAGCAGTCAATACCCGGACGGCTACGAGCAGTACTTC	CASSQYPDGYEQYF
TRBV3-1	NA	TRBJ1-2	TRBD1	TGTGCCAGCAGCCTCGCAGCGGGACAGGGGGCGAAGGGCTACACCTTC	CASSLAAGQGAKGYTF
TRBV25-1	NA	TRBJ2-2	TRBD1	TGTGCCAGCAGGACAGGGGTTGCAACCGGGGAGCTGTTTTTT	CASRTGVATGELFF
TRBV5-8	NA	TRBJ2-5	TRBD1	TGTGCCAGCAGCCCGGGACAGAATATCGAGACCCAGTACTTC	CASSPGQNIETQYF
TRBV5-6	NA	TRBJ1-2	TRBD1	TGTGCCAGCAGCTCGCCCTACAGGGGAGAATATGGCTACACCTTC	CASSSPYRGEYGYTF
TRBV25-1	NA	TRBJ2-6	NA	TGTGCCAGCAGTGTTGGGGGGGCCAACGTCCTGACTTTC	CASSVGGANVLTF
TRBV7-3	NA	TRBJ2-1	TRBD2	TGTGCCAGCAGCCGGAGCGGGAGTGGGATCGATGAGCAGTTCTTC	CASSRSGSGIDEQFF